This T cell receptor beta chain comes out of a study of T cells in localized non-small cell lung cancer. The CDR3 is 13 amino acids. From germline, CDR1 is SQVTM and CDR2 ANQGSEA. The V gene end was trimmed by 6 bases and the J gene end by 7 bases; junction bases not matched to a gene: 6. For this clone: The antigen remains unidentified.

Study-wide results and caveats: When the top 100 tumor clones were examined, a median approximately 60 of them also appeared in the adjacent lung, which was paired and uninvolved. Those with higher blood T cell density had longer overall survival. The highest T cell clonality was in uninvolved adjacent lung, above tumor. One tumor region alone was sequenced, and heterogeneity therefore remains possible.

The table came from immunoSEQ multiplex PCR; TCRdb's copy has only in-frame clones and leaves some out. Of approximately 28,000 clones listed, about 92% were seen once; the top ten hold 4% to 4.5%. The genes are TRBV29-1 and TRBJ2-1; 10 bases are a match to TRBD1. The specimen was peripheral blood mononuclear cells, collected before any cancer treatment. The receptor comes from a woman aged 35-75 years with stage III lung adenocarcinoma. The CDR3 region has the DNA TGCAGCGTGCGGGACAGGGGAGGAAATGAGCAGTTCTTC. Amino acid sequence: CSVRDRGGNEQFF.